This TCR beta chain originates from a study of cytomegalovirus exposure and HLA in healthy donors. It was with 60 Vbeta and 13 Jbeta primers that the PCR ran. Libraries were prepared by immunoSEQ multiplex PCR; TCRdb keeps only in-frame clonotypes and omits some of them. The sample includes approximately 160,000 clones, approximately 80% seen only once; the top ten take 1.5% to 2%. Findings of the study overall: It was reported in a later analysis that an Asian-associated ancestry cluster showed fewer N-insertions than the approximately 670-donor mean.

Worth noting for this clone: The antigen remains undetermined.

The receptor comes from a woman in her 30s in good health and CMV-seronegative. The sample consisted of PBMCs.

In nucleotides, the CDR3 is TGTGCCAGCAGTGAACCGGGGGGGCCCGTCGGGGAGACCCAGTACTTC. Protein product: CASSEPGGPVGETQYF. The rearrangement uses TRBV6-1 and TRBJ2-5; 8 bases align to TRBD2. Germline V gene data show CDR1 as MNHNS and CDR2 as SASEGT. The V segment lost 2 bases and the J segment 5 bases; nucleotides outside the gene matches: 10. The CDR3 spans 16 residues.